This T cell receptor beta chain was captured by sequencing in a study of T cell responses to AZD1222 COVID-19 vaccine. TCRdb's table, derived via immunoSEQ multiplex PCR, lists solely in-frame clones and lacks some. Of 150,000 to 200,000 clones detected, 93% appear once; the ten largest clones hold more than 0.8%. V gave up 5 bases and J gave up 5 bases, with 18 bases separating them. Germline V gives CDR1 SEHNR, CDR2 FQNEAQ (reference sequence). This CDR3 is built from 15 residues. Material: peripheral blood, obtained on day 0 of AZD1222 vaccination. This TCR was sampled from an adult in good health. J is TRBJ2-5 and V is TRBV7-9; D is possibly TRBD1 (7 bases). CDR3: CASSPSAGGLETQYF. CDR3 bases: TGTGCCAGCAGCCCCTCCGCAGGGGGGTTGGAGACCCAGTACTTC.